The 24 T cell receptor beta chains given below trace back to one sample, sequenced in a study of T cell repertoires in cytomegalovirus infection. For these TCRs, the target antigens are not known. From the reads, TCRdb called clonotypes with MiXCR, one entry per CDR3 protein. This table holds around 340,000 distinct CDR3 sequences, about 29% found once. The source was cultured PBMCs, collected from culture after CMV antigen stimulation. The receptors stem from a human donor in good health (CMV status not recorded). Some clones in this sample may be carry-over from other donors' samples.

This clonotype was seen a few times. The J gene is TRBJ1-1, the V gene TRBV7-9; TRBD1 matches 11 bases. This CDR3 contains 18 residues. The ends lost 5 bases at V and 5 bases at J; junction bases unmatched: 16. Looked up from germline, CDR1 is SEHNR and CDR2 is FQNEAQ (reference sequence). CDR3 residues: CASSPGQGGRIVGTEAFF. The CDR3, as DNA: TGTGCCAGCAGCCCGGGACAGGGGGGTAGAATAGTTGGGACTGAAGCTTTCTTT.

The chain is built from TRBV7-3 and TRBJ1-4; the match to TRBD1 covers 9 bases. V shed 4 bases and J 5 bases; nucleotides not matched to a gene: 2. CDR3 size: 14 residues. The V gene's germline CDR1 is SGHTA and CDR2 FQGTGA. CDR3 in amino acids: CASSWGTGNEKLFF. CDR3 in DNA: TGTGCCAGCAGCTGGGGGACAGGGAATGAAAAACTGTTTTTT.

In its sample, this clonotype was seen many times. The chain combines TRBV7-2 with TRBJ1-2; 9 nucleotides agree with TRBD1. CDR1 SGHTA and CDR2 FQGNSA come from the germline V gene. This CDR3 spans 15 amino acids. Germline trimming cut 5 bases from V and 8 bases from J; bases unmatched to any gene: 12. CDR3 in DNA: TGTGCCAGCAGCCTAACTCCGGGACAGGGATGGGGCTACACCTTC. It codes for CASSLTPGQGWGYTF.

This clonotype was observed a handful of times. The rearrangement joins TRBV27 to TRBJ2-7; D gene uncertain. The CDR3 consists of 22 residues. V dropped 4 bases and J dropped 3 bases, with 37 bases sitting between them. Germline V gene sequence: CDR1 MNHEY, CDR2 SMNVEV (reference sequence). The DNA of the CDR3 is TGTGCCAGCAGTTCTCTTACGGTACCCCAAGACTCAAAACGGGTTTTGTACTACGAGCAGTACTTC. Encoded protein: CASSSLTVPQDSKRVLYYEQYF.

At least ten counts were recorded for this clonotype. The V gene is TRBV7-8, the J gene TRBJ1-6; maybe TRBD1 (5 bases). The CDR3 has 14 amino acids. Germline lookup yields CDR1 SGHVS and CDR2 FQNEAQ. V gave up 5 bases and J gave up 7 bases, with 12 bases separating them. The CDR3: CASSIPGLNSPLHF. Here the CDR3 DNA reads TGTGCCAGCAGCATCCCGGGGCTAAATTCACCCCTCCACTTT.

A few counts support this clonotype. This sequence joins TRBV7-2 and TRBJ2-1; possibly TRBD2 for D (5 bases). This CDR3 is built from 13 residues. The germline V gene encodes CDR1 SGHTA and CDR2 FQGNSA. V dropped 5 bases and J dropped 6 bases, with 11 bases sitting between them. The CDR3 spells CASSLSGPNEQFF. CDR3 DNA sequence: TGTGCCAGCAGCCTAAGCGGACCCAATGAGCAGTTCTTC.

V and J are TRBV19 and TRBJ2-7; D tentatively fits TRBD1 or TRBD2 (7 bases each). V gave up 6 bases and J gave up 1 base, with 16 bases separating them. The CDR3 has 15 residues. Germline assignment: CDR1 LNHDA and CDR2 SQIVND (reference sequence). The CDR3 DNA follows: TGTGCCAGTAGAGAGGGGGCGCGGGGGTCCTACGAGCAGTACTTC. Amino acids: CASREGARGSYEQYF.

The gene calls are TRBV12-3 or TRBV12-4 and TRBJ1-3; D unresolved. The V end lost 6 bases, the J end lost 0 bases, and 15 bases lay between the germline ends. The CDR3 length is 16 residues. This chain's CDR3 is CASSPLWSYSGNTIYF. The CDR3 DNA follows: TGTGCCAGCAGCCCTCTCTGGTCCTACTCTGGAAACACCATATATTTT.

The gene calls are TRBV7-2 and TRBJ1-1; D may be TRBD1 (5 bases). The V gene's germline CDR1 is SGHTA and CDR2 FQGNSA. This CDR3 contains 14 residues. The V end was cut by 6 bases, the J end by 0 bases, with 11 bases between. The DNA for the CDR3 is TGTGCCAGCAGTACCCAGGGAGTGAACACTGAAGCTTTCTTT. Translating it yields CASSTQGVNTEAFF.

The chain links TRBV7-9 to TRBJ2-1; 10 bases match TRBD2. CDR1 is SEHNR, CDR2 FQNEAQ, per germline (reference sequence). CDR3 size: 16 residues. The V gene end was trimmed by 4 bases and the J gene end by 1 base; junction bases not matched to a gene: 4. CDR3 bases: TGTGCCAGCAGCTCTAGCGGGAGCAGGTCCTACAATGAGCAGTTCTTC. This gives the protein CASSSSGSRSYNEQFF.

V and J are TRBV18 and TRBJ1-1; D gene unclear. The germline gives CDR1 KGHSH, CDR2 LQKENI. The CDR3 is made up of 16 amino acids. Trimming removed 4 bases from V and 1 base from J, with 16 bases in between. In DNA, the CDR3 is TGTGCCAGCTCACGACTCAACTTCCGGGAGAACACTGAAGCTTTCTTT. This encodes CASSRLNFRENTEAFF.

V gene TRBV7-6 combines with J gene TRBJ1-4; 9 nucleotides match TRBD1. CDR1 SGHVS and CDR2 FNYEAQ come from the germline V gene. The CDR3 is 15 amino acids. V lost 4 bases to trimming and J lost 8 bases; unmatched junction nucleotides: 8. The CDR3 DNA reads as TGTGCCAGCAGCTCCCCGGGACAGGGTGGCGAAAAACTGTTTTTT. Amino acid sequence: CASSSPGQGGEKLFF. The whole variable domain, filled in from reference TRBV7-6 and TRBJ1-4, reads GAGVSQSPRYKVTKRGQDVALRCDPISGHVSLYWYRQALGQGPEFLTYFNYEAQQDKSGLPNDRFSAERPEGSISTLTIQRTEQRDSAMYRCASSSPGQGGEKLFFGSGTQLSVL.

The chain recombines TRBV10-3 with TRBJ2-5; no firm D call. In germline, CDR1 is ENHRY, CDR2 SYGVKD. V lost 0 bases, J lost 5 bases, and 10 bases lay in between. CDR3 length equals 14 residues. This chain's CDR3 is CAISESTDAETQYF. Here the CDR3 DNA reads TGTGCCATCAGTGAGTCGACGGACGCGGAGACCCAGTACTTC.

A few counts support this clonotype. Here the CDR3 DNA reads TGTGCCAGCAGTTTAGGTCTAACTGTACACACTGAAGCTTTCTTT. As protein: CASSLGLTVHTEAFF. The chain employs TRBV28 and TRBJ1-1; D is unresolved. The V end lost 2 bases, the J end lost 3 bases, and 13 bases lay between the germline ends. The CDR3 covers 15 residues. Germline CDR1 MDHEN, CDR2 SYDVKM.

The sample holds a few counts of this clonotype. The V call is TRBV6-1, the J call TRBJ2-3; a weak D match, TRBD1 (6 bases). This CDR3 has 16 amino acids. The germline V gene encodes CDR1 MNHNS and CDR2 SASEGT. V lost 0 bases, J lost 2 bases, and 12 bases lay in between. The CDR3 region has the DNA TGTGCCAGCAGTGAAGCCGCTACAGGGATCACAGATACGCAGTATTTT. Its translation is CASSEAATGITDTQYF.

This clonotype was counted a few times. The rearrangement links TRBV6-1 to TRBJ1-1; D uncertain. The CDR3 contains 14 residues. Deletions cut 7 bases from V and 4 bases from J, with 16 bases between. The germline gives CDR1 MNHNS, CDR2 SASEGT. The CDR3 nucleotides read TGTGCCAGCACCCCCCCGGAGGGTGCCACTGAAGCTTTCTTT. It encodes CASTPPEGATEAFF.

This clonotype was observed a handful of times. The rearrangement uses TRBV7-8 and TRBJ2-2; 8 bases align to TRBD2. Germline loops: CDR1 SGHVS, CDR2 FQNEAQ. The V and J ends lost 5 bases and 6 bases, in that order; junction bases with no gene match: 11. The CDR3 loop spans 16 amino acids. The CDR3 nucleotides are TGTGCCAGCAGCCCGAAGAGAGCGGGAGCGGCCGGGGAGCTGTTTTTT. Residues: CASSPKRAGAAGELFF.

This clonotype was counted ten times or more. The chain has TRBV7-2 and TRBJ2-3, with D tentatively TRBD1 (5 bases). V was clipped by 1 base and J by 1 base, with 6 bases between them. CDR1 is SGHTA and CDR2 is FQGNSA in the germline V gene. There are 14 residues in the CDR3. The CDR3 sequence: CASSLEGGTDTQYF. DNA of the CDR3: TGTGCCAGCAGCTTAGAAGGGGGCACAGATACGCAGTATTTT.

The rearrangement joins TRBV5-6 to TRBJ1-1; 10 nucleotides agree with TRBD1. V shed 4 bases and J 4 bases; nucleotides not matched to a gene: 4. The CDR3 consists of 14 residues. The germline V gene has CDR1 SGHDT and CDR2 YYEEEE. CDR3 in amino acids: CASSRRDRGTEAFF. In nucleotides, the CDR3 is TGTGCCAGCAGCCGCCGGGACAGGGGCACTGAAGCTTTCTTT.

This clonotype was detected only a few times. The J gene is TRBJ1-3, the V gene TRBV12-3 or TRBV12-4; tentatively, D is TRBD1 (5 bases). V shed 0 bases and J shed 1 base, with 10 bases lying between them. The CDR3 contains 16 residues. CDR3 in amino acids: CASSLASGGSGNTIYF. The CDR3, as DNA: TGTGCCAGCAGTTTAGCATCCGGGGGATCTGGAAACACCATATATTTT.

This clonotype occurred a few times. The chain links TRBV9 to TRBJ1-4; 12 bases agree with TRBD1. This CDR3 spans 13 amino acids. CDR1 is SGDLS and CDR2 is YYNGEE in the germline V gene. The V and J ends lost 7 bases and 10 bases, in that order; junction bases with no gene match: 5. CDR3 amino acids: CASGGTGGGKLFF. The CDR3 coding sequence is TGTGCCAGCGGGGGGACAGGGGGCGGAAAACTGTTTTTT.

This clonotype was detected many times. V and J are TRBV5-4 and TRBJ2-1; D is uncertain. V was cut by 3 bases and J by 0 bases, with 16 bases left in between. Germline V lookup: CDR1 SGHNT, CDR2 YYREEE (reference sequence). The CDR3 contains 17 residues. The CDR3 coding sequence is TGTGCCAGCAGCTCCCCGGACCGCTTAAGCTCCTACAATGAGCAGTTCTTC. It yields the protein CASSSPDRLSSYNEQFF.

This chain's CDR3 is CASTRTGTEAFF. For the CDR3, the DNA is TGTGCCAGTACCAGGACAGGGACTGAAGCTTTCTTT. The V gene is TRBV19, the J gene TRBJ1-1; 8 bases are shared with TRBD1. Germline V lookup: CDR1 LNHDA, CDR2 SQIVND (reference sequence). CDR3 length: 12 amino acids. V dropped 7 bases and J dropped 5; count of bases not matched to a gene: 3.

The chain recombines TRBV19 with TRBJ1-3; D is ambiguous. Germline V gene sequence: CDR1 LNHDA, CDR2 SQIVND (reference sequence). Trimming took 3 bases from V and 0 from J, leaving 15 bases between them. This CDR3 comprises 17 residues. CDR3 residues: CASSIAGSRLSGNTIYF. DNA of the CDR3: TGTGCCAGTAGTATCGCGGGCAGCCGACTCTCTGGAAACACCATATATTTT.